This is a list of T cell receptor beta chains from one sample in a study of blood T cells in healthy people across ages. TCRdb re-called the 5' RACE reads with MiXCR, one entry per CDR3 protein. Among about 1.7 million distinct CDR3 sequences listed, roughly 27% were seen once. Sequencing was done on a sample of blood. All receptors come from a woman aged 25 to 45 in good health. Both conserved end residues are part of each CDR3. D genes are given only for firm matches. Only some rows state a clone size, as once, few, many or a class for expanded clones.

J gene: TRBJ2-7; V gene: TRBV27; clone size: many; D gene: .; CDR3 protein: CATLTAYEQYF; CDR3 DNA: TGTGCCACCTTGACAGCCTACGAGCAGTACTTC
J gene: TRBJ2-6; V gene: TRBV20-1; clone size: many; D gene: .; CDR3 protein: CSASPWANVLTF; CDR3 DNA: TGCAGTGCTAGCCCCTGGGCCAACGTCCTGACTTTC
J gene: TRBJ2-5; V gene: TRBV18; clone size: many; D gene: .; CDR3 protein: CASSPPYQETQYF; CDR3 DNA: TGTGCCAGCTCGCCTCCGTACCAAGAGACCCAGTACTTC
J gene: TRBJ1-5; V gene: TRBV6-1; clone size: few; D gene: TRBD1; CDR3 protein: CASSEQGVDQPQHF; CDR3 DNA: TGTGCCAGCAGCGAACAGGGGGTCGATCAGCCCCAGCATTTT
J gene: TRBJ2-3; V gene: TRBV7-3; clone size: .; D gene: TRBD2; CDR3 protein: CASSSPSGGESDTQYF; CDR3 DNA: TGTGCCAGCAGCTCCCCTAGCGGGGGGGAATCAGATACGCAGTATTTT
J gene: TRBJ2-7; V gene: TRBV12-3/TRBV12-4; clone size: .; D gene: .; CDR3 protein: CASRPRADSYEQYF; CDR3 DNA: TGTGCCAGCAGACCCCGGGCAGACTCCTACGAGCAGTACTTC
J gene: TRBJ1-5; V gene: TRBV28; clone size: .; D gene: .; CDR3 protein: CASSRRPYSNQPQHF; CDR3 DNA: TGTGCCAGCAGTAGACGGCCCTATAGCAATCAGCCCCAGCATTTT
J gene: TRBJ1-6; V gene: TRBV3-1; clone size: once; D gene: .; CDR3 protein: CASSQNGRSPLHF; CDR3 DNA: TGTGCCAGCAGCCAGAATGGGCGCTCACCCCTCCACTTT
J gene: TRBJ1-2; V gene: TRBV12-3/TRBV12-4; clone size: few; D gene: .; CDR3 protein: CASSSRATSGYTF; CDR3 DNA: TGTGCCAGCAGTTCAAGGGCAACAAGTGGCTACACCTTC
J gene: TRBJ2-7; V gene: TRBV20-1; clone size: .; D gene: TRBD2; CDR3 protein: CSARSLAGIGEQYF; CDR3 DNA: TGCAGTGCTAGATCACTAGCGGGAATAGGCGAGCAGTACTTC
J gene: TRBJ2-3; V gene: TRBV2; clone size: .; D gene: .; CDR3 protein: CASSDSIKDPTDTQYF; CDR3 DNA: TGTGCCAGCAGTGATTCTATAAAAGACCCCACAGATACGCAGTATTTT
J gene: TRBJ1-5; V gene: TRBV7-2; clone size: .; D gene: .; CDR3 protein: CASSPSGRASNQPQHF; CDR3 DNA: TGTGCCAGCAGCCCATCGGGCAGGGCCTCGAATCAGCCCCAGCATTTT
J gene: TRBJ2-1; V gene: TRBV10-2; clone size: many; D gene: .; CDR3 protein: CASSEGYNEQFF; CDR3 DNA: TGCGCCAGCAGTGAGGGGTACAATGAGCAGTTCTTC
J gene: TRBJ2-3; V gene: TRBV12-3/TRBV12-4; clone size: .; D gene: .; CDR3 protein: CASSLYLRGTDTQYF; CDR3 DNA: TGTGCCAGCAGTTTATACCTCCGGGGCACAGATACGCAGTATTTT
J gene: TRBJ2-7; V gene: TRBV6-6; clone size: .; D gene: .; CDR3 protein: CASSPRARGEHEQYF; CDR3 DNA: TGTGCCAGCAGCCCCCGAGCGAGGGGTGAGCACGAGCAGTACTTC
J gene: TRBJ1-2; V gene: TRBV28; clone size: .; D gene: .; CDR3 protein: CACTSGAVIGGYTF; CDR3 DNA: TGTGCCTGCACATCGGGGGCGGTTATTGGTGGCTACACCTTC
J gene: TRBJ2-1; V gene: TRBV10-2; clone size: few; D gene: TRBD2; CDR3 protein: CASNLGLAGGPSYNEQFF; CDR3 DNA: TGCGCCAGCAATTTGGGACTAGCGGGGGGGCCTTCCTACAATGAGCAGTTCTTC
J gene: TRBJ2-5; V gene: TRBV18; clone size: few; D gene: .; CDR3 protein: CASSTSAQETQYF; CDR3 DNA: TGTGCCAGCTCAACTAGTGCTCAAGAGACCCAGTACTTC
J gene: TRBJ2-1; V gene: TRBV24-1; clone size: few; D gene: TRBD1; CDR3 protein: CATAGTGGSKEQFF; CDR3 DNA: TGTGCCACAGCAGGGACAGGGGGGTCGAAGGAGCAGTTCTTC
J gene: TRBJ1-2; V gene: TRBV5-1; clone size: few; D gene: .; CDR3 protein: CASSWGDKNGYTF; CDR3 DNA: TGCGCCAGCAGTTGGGGGGACAAAAACGGCTACACCTTC
J gene: TRBJ1-2; V gene: TRBV9; clone size: few; D gene: .; CDR3 protein: CASSPRGEVAYGYTF; CDR3 DNA: TGTGCCAGCAGCCCCCGGGGGGAGGTGGCCTATGGCTACACCTTC
J gene: TRBJ1-4; V gene: TRBV19; clone size: .; D gene: .; CDR3 protein: CASSIRGPNEKLFF; CDR3 DNA: TGTGCCAGTAGTATCCGAGGACCTAATGAAAAACTGTTTTTT